This paragraph reports one T cell receptor (beta chain). This specimen comes from a study of blood T cell repertoires in COVID-19. The protocol was immunoSEQ multiplex PCR, while the TCRdb copy is restricted to in-frame clones and leaves out a portion. The sample consists of 150,000 to 200,000 clones, roughly four fifths of them appearing once. J gave up 3 bases and V 4 bases, and 18 bases lay outside the gene matches. CDR1 and CDR2 from the germline V gene are MGHRA and YSYEKL. This CDR3 contains 19 residues. The chain employs TRBV4-1 and TRBJ1-1, with 9 bases that match TRBD1. Sequences were obtained from peripheral blood. The receptor comes from a woman aged 80 or over with acute or convalescent COVID-19. The CDR3 region is CASSPRKWGTGGADTEAFF. The CDR3 DNA is TGCGCCAGCAGCCCCAGGAAGTGGGGTACAGGGGGCGCAGACACTGAAGCTTTCTTT.